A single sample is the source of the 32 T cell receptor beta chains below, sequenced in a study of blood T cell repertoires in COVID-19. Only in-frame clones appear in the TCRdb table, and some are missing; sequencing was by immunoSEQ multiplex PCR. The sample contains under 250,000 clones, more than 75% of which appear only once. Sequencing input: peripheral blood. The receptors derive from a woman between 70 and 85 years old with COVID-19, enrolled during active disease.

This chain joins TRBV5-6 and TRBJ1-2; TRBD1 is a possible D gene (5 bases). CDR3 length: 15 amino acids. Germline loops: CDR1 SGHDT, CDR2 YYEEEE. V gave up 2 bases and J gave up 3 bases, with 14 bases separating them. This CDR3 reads CASSLSGFGDYGYTF. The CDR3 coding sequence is TGTGCCAGCAGCTTATCAGGGTTTGGGGACTATGGCTACACCTTC.

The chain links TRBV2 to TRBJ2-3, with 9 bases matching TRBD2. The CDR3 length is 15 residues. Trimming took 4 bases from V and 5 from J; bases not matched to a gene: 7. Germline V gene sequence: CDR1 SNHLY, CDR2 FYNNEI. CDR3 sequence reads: CASSGPTAGGDTQYF. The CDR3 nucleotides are TGTGCCAGCAGTGGGCCGACAGCGGGGGGAGATACGCAGTATTTT.

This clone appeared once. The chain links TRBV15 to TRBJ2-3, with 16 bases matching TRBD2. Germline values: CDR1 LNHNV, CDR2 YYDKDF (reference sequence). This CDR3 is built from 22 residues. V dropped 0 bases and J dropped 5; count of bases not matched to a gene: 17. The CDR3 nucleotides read TGTGCCACCAGCAGAGATTGGGTCTCCGGGACAGGGACTAGCGGGAGGGGAGATACGCAGTATTTT. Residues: CATSRDWVSGTGTSGRGDTQYF.

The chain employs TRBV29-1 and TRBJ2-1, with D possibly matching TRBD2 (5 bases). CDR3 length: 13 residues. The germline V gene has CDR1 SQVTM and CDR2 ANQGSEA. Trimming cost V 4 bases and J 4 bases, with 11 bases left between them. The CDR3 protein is CSVALGTYNEQFF. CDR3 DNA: TGCAGCGTTGCACTAGGAACTTACAATGAGCAGTTCTTC.

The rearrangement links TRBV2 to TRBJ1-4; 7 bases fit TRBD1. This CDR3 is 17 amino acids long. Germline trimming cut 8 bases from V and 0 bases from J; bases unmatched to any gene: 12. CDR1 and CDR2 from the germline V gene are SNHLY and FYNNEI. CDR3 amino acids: CASVLGGTSATNEKLFF. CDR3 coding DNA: TGTGCCAGCGTACTAGGGGGCACCTCGGCAACTAATGAAAAACTGTTTTTT.

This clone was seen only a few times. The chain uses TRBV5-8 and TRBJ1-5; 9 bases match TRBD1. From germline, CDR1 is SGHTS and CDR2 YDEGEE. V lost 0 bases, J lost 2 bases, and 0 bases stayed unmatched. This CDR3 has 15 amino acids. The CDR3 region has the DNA TGTGCCAGCAGCTTGGGGGACAGGGGCAATCAGCCCCAGCATTTT. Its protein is CASSLGDRGNQPQHF.

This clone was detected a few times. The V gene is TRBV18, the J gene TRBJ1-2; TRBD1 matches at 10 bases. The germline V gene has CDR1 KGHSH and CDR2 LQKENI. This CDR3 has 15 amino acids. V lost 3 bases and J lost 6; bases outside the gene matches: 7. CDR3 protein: CASSPMTGGENGYTF. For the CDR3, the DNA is TGTGCCAGCTCACCGATGACAGGGGGCGAGAATGGCTACACCTTC.

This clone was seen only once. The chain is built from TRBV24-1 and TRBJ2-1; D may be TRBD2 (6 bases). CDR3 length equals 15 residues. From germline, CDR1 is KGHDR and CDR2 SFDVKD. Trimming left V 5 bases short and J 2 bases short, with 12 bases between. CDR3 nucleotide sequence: TGTGCCACCAGTGTAGCGGCGCCCACCTACAATGAGCAGTTCTTC. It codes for CATSVAAPTYNEQFF.

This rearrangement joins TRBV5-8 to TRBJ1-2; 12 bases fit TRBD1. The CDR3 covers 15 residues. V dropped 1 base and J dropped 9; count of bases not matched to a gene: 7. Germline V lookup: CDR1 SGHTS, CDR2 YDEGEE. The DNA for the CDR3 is TGTGCCAGCAGCTTGAGGGGACAGGGGGCTACCAGCTACACCTTC. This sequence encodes CASSLRGQGATSYTF.

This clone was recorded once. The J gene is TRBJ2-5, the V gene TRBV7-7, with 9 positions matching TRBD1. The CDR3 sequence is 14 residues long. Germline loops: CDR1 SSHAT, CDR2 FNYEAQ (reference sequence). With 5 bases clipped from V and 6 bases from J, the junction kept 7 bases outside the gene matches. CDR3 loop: CASSLGTGHQTQYF. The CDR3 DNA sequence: TGTGCCAGCAGCCTCGGGACAGGGCATCAGACCCAGTACTTC. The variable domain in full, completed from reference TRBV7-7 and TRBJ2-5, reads GAGVSQSPRYKVTKRGQDVTLRCDPISSHATLYWYQQALGQGPEFLTYFNYEAQPDKSGLPSDRFSAERPEGSISTLTIQRTEQRDSAMYRCASSLGTGHQTQYFGPGTRLLVL.

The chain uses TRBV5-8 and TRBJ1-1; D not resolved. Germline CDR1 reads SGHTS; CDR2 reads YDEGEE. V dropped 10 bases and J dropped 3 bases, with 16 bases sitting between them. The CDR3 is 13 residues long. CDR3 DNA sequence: TGTGCCCCCGCCCCCCGGCGGGACACTGAAGCTTTCTTT. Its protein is CAPAPRRDTEAFF.

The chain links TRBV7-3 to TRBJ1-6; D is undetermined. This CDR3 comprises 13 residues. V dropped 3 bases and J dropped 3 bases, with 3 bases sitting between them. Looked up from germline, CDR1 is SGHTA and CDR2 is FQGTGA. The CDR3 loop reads CASSLSYNSPLHF. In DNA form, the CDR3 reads TGTGCCAGCAGCTTGAGCTATAATTCACCCCTCCACTTT.

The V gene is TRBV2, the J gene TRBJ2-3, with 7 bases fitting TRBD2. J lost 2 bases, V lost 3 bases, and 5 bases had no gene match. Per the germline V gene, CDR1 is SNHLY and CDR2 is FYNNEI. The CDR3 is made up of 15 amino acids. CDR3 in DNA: TGTGCCAGCAGTGAGGGGACTACCGCCACAGATACGCAGTATTTT. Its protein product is CASSEGTTATDTQYF.

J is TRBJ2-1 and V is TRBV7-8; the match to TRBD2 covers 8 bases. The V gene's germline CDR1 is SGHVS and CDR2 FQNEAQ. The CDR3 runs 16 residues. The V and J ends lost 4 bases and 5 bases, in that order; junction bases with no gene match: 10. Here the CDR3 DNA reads TGTGCCAGCAGCTCCTTAACTAGCGGCGCGAACAATGAGCAGTTCTTC. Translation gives CASSSLTSGANNEQFF.

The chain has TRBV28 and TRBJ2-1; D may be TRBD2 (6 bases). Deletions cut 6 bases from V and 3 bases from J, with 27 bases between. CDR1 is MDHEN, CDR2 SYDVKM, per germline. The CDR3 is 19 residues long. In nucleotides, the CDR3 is TGTGCCAGCAGATTGGATGATTCCTATAGCGGAGATGTCTACAATGAGCAGTTCTTC. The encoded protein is CASRLDDSYSGDVYNEQFF. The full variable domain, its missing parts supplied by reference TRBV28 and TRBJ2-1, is DVKVTQSSRYLVKRTGEKVFLECVQDMDHENMFWYRQDPGLGLRLIYFSYDVKMKEKGDIPEGYSVSREKKERFSLILESASTNQTSMYLCASRLDDSYSGDVYNEQFFGPGTRLTVL.

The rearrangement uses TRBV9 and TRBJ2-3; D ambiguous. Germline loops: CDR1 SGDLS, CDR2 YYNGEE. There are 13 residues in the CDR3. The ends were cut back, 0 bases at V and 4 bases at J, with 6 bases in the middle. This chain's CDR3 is CASSVGSSDTQYF. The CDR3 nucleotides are TGTGCCAGCAGCGTAGGGAGTTCAGATACGCAGTATTTT.

The DNA for the CDR3 is TGTGCCAGCAGTGACCCGGGACAGCTAGCCAAAAACATTCAGTACTTC. Encoded protein: CASSDPGQLAKNIQYF. The gene calls are TRBV6-1 and TRBJ2-4, with TRBD1 matching 7 bases. The CDR3 runs to 16 residues. Trimming took 3 bases from V and 0 from J; bases not matched to a gene: 5. Germline loops: CDR1 MNHNS, CDR2 SASEGT.

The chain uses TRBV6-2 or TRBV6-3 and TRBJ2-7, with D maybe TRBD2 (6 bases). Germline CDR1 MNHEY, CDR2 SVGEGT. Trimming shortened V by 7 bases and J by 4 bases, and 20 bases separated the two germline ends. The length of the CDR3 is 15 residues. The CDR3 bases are TGTGCCAGCATCCCTGCCGGAATCAGCGGGTACGAGCAGTACTTC. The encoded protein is CASIPAGISGYEQYF.

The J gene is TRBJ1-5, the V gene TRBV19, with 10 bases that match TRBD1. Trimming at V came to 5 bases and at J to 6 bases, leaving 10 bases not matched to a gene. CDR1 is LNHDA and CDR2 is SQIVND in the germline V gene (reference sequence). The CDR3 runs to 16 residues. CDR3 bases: TGTGCCAGTAGTCCCCGACAGGGGGCGGCAATTCAGCCCCAGCATTTT. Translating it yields CASSPRQGAAIQPQHF.

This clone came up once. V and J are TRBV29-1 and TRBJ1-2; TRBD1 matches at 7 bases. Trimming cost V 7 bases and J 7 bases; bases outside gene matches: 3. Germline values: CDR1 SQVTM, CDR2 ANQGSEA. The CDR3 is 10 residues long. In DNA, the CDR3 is TGCAGCGACAGGGGCGGTGGCTACACCTTC. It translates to CSDRGGGYTF.

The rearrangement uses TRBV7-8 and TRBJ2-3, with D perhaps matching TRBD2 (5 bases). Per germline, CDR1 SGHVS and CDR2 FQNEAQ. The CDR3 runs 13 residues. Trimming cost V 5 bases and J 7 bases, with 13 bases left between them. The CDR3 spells CASSRDEGHTQYF. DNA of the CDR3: TGTGCCAGCAGCCGAGATGAGGGCCATACGCAGTATTTT.

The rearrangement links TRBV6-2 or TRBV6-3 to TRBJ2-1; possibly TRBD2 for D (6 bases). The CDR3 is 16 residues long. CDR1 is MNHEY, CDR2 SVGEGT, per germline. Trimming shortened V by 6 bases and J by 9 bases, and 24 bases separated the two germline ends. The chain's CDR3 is CASSPVKAQAGLEQFF. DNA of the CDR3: TGTGCCAGCAGCCCGGTAAAGGCGCAAGCGGGTCTTGAGCAGTTCTTC.

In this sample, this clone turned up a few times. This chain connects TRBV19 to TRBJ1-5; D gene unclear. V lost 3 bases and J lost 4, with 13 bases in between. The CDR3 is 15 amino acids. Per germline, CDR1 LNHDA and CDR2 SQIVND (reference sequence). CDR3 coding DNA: TGTGCCAGTAGTATGCCGCGGGGTTTAAATCAGCCCCAGCATTTT. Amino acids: CASSMPRGLNQPQHF.

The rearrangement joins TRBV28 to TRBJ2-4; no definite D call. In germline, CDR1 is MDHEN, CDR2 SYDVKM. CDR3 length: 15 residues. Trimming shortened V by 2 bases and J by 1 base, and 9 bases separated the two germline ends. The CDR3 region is CASSLEPRAKNIQYF. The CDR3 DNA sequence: TGTGCCAGCAGTTTAGAGCCGAGGGCCAAAAACATTCAGTACTTC.

The CDR3 bases are TGTGCCAGCAGTCCCCAAATCCGGTCGAAGTCCTACGAGCAGTACTTC. Translating it yields CASSPQIRSKSYEQYF. The chain links TRBV9 to TRBJ2-7; D uncertain. V gave up 5 bases and J gave up 1 base, with 19 bases separating them. Germline CDR1 SGDLS, CDR2 YYNGEE. This CDR3 has 16 residues.

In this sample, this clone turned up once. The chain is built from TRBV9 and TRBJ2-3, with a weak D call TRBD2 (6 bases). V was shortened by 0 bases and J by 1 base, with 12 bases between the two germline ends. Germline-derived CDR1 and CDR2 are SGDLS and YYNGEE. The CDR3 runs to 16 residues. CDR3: CASSVARERGTDTQYF. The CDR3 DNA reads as TGTGCCAGCAGCGTAGCACGGGAGCGAGGCACAGATACGCAGTATTTT.

The CDR3 spells CAWRNGWGRMNTEAFF. In DNA, the CDR3 is TGTGCCTGGAGAAACGGCTGGGGGCGGATGAACACTGAAGCTTTCTTT. The chain is built from TRBV30 and TRBJ1-1; tentatively, D is TRBD1 (6 bases). With 3 bases removed from V and 0 bases from J, the gap between germline ends came to 17 bases. This CDR3 has 16 residues. Germline V gene lookup returns CDR1 GTSNPN and CDR2 SVGIG (reference sequence).

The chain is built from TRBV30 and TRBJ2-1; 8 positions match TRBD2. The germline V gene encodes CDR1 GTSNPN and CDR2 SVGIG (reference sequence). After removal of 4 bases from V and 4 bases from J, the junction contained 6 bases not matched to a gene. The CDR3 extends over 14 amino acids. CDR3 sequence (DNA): TGTGCCTGGAAGGTGACTAGCGAATACAATGAGCAGTTCTTC. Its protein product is CAWKVTSEYNEQFF.

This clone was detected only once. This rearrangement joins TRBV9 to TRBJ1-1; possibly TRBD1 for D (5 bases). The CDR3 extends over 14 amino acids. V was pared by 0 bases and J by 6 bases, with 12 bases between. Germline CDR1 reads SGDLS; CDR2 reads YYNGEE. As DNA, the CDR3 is TGTGCCAGCAGCGTAGACCCCAGGGATTCTGAAGCTTTCTTT. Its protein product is CASSVDPRDSEAFF.

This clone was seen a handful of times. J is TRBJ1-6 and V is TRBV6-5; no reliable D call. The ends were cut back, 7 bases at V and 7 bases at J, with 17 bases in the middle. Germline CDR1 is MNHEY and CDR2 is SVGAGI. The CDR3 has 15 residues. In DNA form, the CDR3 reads TGTGCCAGCACCCGAGGGAATAATGGGAATTCACCCCTCCACTTT. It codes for CASTRGNNGNSPLHF.

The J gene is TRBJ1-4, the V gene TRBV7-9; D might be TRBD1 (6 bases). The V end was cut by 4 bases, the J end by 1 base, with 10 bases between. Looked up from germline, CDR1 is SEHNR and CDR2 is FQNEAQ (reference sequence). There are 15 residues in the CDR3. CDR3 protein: CASSSRTVTNEKLFF. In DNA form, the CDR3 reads TGTGCCAGCAGCTCCCGGACAGTAACTAATGAAAAACTGTTTTTT.

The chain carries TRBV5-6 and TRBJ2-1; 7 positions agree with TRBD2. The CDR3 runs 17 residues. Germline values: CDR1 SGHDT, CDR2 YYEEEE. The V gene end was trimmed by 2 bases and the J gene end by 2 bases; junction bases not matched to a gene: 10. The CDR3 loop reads CASSLKIRLAAYNEQFF. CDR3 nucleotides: TGTGCCAGCAGCTTAAAGATTAGGCTAGCGGCCTACAATGAGCAGTTCTTC. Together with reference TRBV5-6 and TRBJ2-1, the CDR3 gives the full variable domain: DAGVTQSPTHLIKTRGQQVTLRCSPKSGHDTVSWYQQALGQGPQFIFQYYEEEERQRGNFPDRFSGHQFPNYSSELNVNALLLGDSALYLCASSLKIRLAAYNEQFFGPGTRLTVL.